This T cell receptor (beta chain) was retrieved from a study of blood T cell repertoires in COVID-19. Study background: The analysed material was cDNA or gDNA that came from T cells, B-cell-depleted T cells, or PBMCs.

Authors' processing steps: How many nucleated cells were present was estimated from reference gene primer amplification. Using immunoSEQ multiplex PCR, the repertoire was profiled, and TCRdb retains in-frame clones only, with some absent. V and J calls and clone size are copied from that table; D and trimming were computed from the DNA. The repertoire has 300,000 to 400,000 clones, around 87% of them found once; the top ten carry 1%. The V gene lost 0 bases and the J gene lost 0 bases, with 12 bases spanning the gap. CDR3 length: 16 amino acids. Germline V gene data show CDR1 as ENHRY and CDR2 as SYGVKD. This clone was recorded only once.

The chain uses TRBV10-3 and TRBJ2-7; tentatively, D is TRBD2 (6 bases). Input material: peripheral blood. This TCR was recovered from a man aged 50-59 years with active or convalescent COVID-19. The CDR3 nucleotides are TGTGCCATCAGTGAGTCCTCCTGGCGGGACTCCTACGAGCAGTACTTC. This translates into CAISESSWRDSYEQYF.